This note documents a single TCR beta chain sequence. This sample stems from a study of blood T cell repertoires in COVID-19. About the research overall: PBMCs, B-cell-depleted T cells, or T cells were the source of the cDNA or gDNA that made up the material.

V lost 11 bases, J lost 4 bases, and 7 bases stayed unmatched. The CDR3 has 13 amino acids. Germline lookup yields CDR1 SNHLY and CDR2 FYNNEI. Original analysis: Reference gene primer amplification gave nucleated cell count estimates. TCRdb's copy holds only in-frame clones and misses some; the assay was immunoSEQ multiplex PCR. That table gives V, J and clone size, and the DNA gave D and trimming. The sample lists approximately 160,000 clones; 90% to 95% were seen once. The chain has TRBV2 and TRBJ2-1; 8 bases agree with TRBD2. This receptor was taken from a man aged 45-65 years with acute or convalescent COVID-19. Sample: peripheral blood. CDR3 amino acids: CAGAGGEYNEQFF. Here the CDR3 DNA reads TGTGCCGGGGCCGGGGGGGAATACAATGAGCAGTTCTTC.